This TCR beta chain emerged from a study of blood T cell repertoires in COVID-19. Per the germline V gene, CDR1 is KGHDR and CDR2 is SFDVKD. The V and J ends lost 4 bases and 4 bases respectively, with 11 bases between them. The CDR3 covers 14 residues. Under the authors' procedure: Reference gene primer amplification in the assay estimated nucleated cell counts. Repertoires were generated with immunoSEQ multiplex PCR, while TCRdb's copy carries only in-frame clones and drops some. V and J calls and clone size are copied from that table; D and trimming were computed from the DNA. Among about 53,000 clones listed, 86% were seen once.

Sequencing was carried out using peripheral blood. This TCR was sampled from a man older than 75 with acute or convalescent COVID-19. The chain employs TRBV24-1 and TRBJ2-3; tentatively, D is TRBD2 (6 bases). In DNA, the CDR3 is TGTGCCACCAGTGACCCAAGGAGGGCAGATACGCAGTATTTT. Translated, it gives CATSDPRRADTQYF.